The rows below give T cell receptor beta chains drawn from one sample of a study of CD8 T cells in Susac syndrome. TCRdb re-derived calls from the immunoSEQ multiplex PCR reads in MiXCR, one entry per CDR3 protein. The sample gives under 200,000 distinct CDR3 sequences, roughly 90% of which show up once; 0.087% is in the top ten. Sequenced material: CD4+ T cells from PBMCs. The receptors were sampled from a human donor with Susac syndrome. Both conserved end residues are part of each CDR3.

V | length | CDR3
TRBV6-2/TRBV6-3 | 14 | CASSYEAASYEQYF
TRBV28 | 15 | CASSSGQVGTTEAFF
TRBV11-2 | 14 | CASSSVQGDREQYF
TRBV10-3 | 14 | CAISEGQGQNIQYF
TRBV9 | 18 | CASSVDPGGRLDADTQYF
TRBV20-1 | 14 | CSVGGQARPYEQYF
TRBV6-4 | 15 | CASSDEEGMNTEAFF
TRBV28 | 14 | CASLAGGLTDTQYF
TRBV18 | 13 | CASSPGTSREQYF
TRBV19 | 14 | CASSILGVNQPQHF
TRBV20-1 | 12 | CSADTPGTGAFF
TRBV15 | 15 | CATSRVAGQSYEQYF
TRBV18 | 18 | CASSPFPTLSTGPSPLHF
TRBV20-1 | 14 | CSARGRAGQETQYF
TRBV9 | 14 | CASSVDSLIPGYTF
TRBV19 | 14 | CASIFSGSKAGYTF
TRBV9 | 15 | CASRADGGYNSPLHF
TRBV5-6 | 13 | CASSTGTWWGQFF
TRBV20-1 | 15 | CSARRPGSYNSPLHF
TRBV5-1 | 17 | CASSPPGGAEINYGYTF
TRBV4-1 | 15 | CASSQEGTRNYGYTF
TRBV6-5 | 11 | CASNGNNEQFF
TRBV4-1 | 15 | CATAPAPGSSYEQYF
TRBV5-1 | 16 | CASSPELAGGNYGYTF
TRBV10-2 | 15 | CATQVVKGANHEQFF
TRBV10-3 | 12 | CATAGSGETQYF